This paragraph reports one T cell receptor (beta chain). Its antigen remains unknown. Just one base apart from a much larger clone, this may be a read error. This sample was taken from a study of shared clonotypes between healthy human individuals. Study-wide context: CD8 memory received one plate per donor, CD8 naive two, CD4 memory three and CD4 naive three.

The CDR3 loop spans 15 amino acids. Germline V CDR1 and CDR2: MNHEY, SVGAGI. The V segment lost 6 bases and the J segment 0 bases; nucleotides outside the gene matches: 5. The sorted-subset replicate PCRs were given 150 to 250 ng DNA, which is 27,000 or so T cell genomes. The data were produced by immunoSEQ multiplex PCR, yet TCRdb's version contains in-frame clones alone and is incomplete. This table holds around 1 million clones, about 80% found once. Notes on the study in general: Donors were few, which limited the genetic and exposure-history diversity represented. The authors expected sequencing depth to affect clonotype sharing among donors.

The sequence was collected from a man younger than 30 in good health. This sequence joins TRBV6-5 and TRBJ1-5; the match to TRBD1 covers 7 bases. Sequenced: memory CD4+ T cells sorted from blood. Subset reported: CD45RA-negative fraction. The CDR3 DNA is TGTGCCAGCAGCGAGACAGGGTTTAGCAATCAGCCCCAGCATTTT. This encodes CASSETGFSNQPQHF.